This T cell receptor (beta chain) comes out of a study of T cell repertoires in cytomegalovirus infection. Study background: Carrying CMV and the relevant HLA type showed in public TCR beta signatures.

Note on this clonotype: Its antigen is unknown. At one end the junction does not follow the germline gene, possibly because of a read error.

Germline CDR1 and CDR2: LNHNV and YYDKDF (reference sequence). The CDR3 covers 14 residues. TCRdb ran MiXCR on the reads and lists one entry per CDR3 protein. The sample shows hundreds of thousands of distinct CDR3 sequences, roughly 30% of them seen only once. The receptor was derived from a human donor in good health (CMV status not recorded). Some clones in this sample may be carry-over from other donors' samples. The chain uses TRBV15 and TRBJ1-5; D ambiguous. The sequences come from cultured CD8+ T cells from PBMCs, collected from culture after CMV antigen stimulation. The CDR3 reads CATSGDFSNQPQHF. In DNA form, the CDR3 reads TGTGCCACCAGCGGAGACTTTAGCAATCAGCCCCAGCATTTT. The entire variable domain, with the rest obtained from reference TRBV15 and TRBJ1-5, is as follows: DAMVIQNPRYQVTQFGKPVTLSCSQTLNHNVMYWYQQKSSQAPKLLFHYYDKDFNNEADTPDNFQSRRPNTSFCFLDIRSPGLGDTAMYLCATSGDFSNQPQHFGDGTRLSIL.